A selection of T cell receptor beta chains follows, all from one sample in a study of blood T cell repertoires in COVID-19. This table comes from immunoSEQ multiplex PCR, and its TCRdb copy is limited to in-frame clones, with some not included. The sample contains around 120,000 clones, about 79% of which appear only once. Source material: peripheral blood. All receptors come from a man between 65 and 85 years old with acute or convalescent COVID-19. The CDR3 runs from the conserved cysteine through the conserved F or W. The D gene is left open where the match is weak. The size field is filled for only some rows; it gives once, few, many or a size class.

cdr3_nt: TGTGCCAGCTCACCGGGACTAGCGGGGGTTACAGATACGCAGTATTTT; cdr3_aa: CASSPGLAGVTDTQYF; clone_size: NA; v_call: TRBV18; d_call: TRBD2; j_call: TRBJ2-3
cdr3_nt: TGTGCCACCAGCGGGGACAGCTACGAGCAGTACTTC; cdr3_aa: CATSGDSYEQYF; clone_size: few; v_call: TRBV15; d_call: TRBD1; j_call: TRBJ2-7
cdr3_nt: TGTGCCAGCAGCTTGGCTCCGTTGAACACTGAAGCTTTCTTT; cdr3_aa: CASSLAPLNTEAFF; clone_size: once; v_call: TRBV11-1; d_call: NA; j_call: TRBJ1-1
cdr3_nt: TGTGCCAGCAGCTTATATCCCGGGGAGCTGTTTTTT; cdr3_aa: CASSLYPGELFF; clone_size: NA; v_call: TRBV7-9; d_call: NA; j_call: TRBJ2-2
cdr3_nt: TGTGCCAGCAGTTACTTACTTAATGAAAAACTGTTTTTT; cdr3_aa: CASSYLLNEKLFF; clone_size: NA; v_call: TRBV6-6; d_call: NA; j_call: TRBJ1-4
cdr3_nt: TGTGCCAGCAGCTTAGCGGGTAGCGGGGGCACATATACGCAGTATTTT; cdr3_aa: CASSLAGSGGTYTQYF; clone_size: NA; v_call: TRBV11-2; d_call: TRBD2; j_call: TRBJ2-3
cdr3_nt: TGTGCCAGCAGTTACTCGAGTGCCTACGAGCAGTACTTC; cdr3_aa: CASSYSSAYEQYF; clone_size: once; v_call: TRBV6-5; d_call: NA; j_call: TRBJ2-7
cdr3_nt: TGTGCCAGCAGCGCCGACAGATACCAAGAGACCCAGTACTTC; cdr3_aa: CASSADRYQETQYF; clone_size: NA; v_call: TRBV7-2; d_call: NA; j_call: TRBJ2-5
cdr3_nt: TGTGCCAGCAGTGAAGGCCCTATCAACTATGGCTACACCTTC; cdr3_aa: CASSEGPINYGYTF; clone_size: few; v_call: TRBV6-1; d_call: NA; j_call: TRBJ1-2
cdr3_nt: TGTGCCAGCAGCGGACGCCGGCGGGGGGCCGACACAGATACGCAGTATTTT; cdr3_aa: CASSGRRRGADTDTQYF; clone_size: few; v_call: TRBV9; d_call: TRBD2; j_call: TRBJ2-3
cdr3_nt: TGTGCCATCAGTGATCCTACGGATGTGACCAGGCAGCCCCAGCATTTT; cdr3_aa: CAISDPTDVTRQPQHF; clone_size: NA; v_call: TRBV10-3; d_call: NA; j_call: TRBJ1-5
cdr3_nt: TGCGCCAGCAGCCAAGATCCCTCCCCAGGGAATGGGCAGTACTTC; cdr3_aa: CASSQDPSPGNGQYF; clone_size: few; v_call: TRBV4-1; d_call: NA; j_call: TRBJ2-7
cdr3_nt: TGTGCCAGCAGCCAAGATCTAGGACTCCAAGAAGGGACGCAGTATTTT; cdr3_aa: CASSQDLGLQEGTQYF; clone_size: NA; v_call: TRBV3-1/TRBV3-2; d_call: NA; j_call: TRBJ2-3
cdr3_nt: TGTGCCAGTAGTATACCCCAGGGGGGTTTCAGTGAGCAGTTCTTC; cdr3_aa: CASSIPQGGFSEQFF; clone_size: NA; v_call: TRBV19; d_call: NA; j_call: TRBJ2-1
cdr3_nt: TGCGCCAGCAGCCCGGGAGGCGGGATGAACACCGGGGAGCTGTTTTTT; cdr3_aa: CASSPGGGMNTGELFF; clone_size: NA; v_call: TRBV5-1; d_call: TRBD2; j_call: TRBJ2-2
cdr3_nt: TGTGCCAGCAGCTTACCGGACAGGGCAACTATCAACGGCTACACCTTC; cdr3_aa: CASSLPDRATINGYTF; clone_size: NA; v_call: TRBV5-6; d_call: TRBD1; j_call: TRBJ1-2
cdr3_nt: TGTGCCAGTAGTATCGGGGGGGGGCCAGATACGCAGTATTTT; cdr3_aa: CASSIGGGPDTQYF; clone_size: few; v_call: TRBV19; d_call: TRBD2; j_call: TRBJ2-3
cdr3_nt: TGTGCCAGCAGCTTGGCACTTCAGGGGGCGTTTGGCTACACCTTC; cdr3_aa: CASSLALQGAFGYTF; clone_size: NA; v_call: TRBV5-6; d_call: TRBD1; j_call: TRBJ1-2
cdr3_nt: TGTGCCAGCAGCTTAGAAGAGGTGGATAATTCACCCCTCCACTTT; cdr3_aa: CASSLEEVDNSPLHF; clone_size: NA; v_call: TRBV7-8; d_call: NA; j_call: TRBJ1-6
cdr3_nt: TGCGCCAGCAGCCAGTTACAGGGGCTGGATGAGCAGTTCTTC; cdr3_aa: CASSQLQGLDEQFF; clone_size: NA; v_call: TRBV4-3; d_call: TRBD1; j_call: TRBJ2-1
cdr3_nt: TGTGCCAGCAGCCCCCAATCGGGGGGAACAGGAAACACCATATATTTT; cdr3_aa: CASSPQSGGTGNTIYF; clone_size: NA; v_call: TRBV7-3; d_call: NA; j_call: TRBJ1-3
cdr3_nt: TGTGCCAGCAGCCCGAGTGGGACAGGGGGCTACGAGCAGTACTTC; cdr3_aa: CASSPSGTGGYEQYF; clone_size: NA; v_call: TRBV7-2; d_call: TRBD1; j_call: TRBJ2-7
cdr3_nt: TGTGCCACCAGCAGAGGGCCCGGGGCGGGAGAAAAACTGTTTTTT; cdr3_aa: CATSRGPGAGEKLFF; clone_size: NA; v_call: TRBV15; d_call: NA; j_call: TRBJ1-4
cdr3_nt: TGTGCCTGGAATGTTAGGGGGCCCGGTGAAGCTTTCTTT; cdr3_aa: CAWNVRGPGEAFF; clone_size: few; v_call: TRBV30; d_call: TRBD1; j_call: TRBJ1-1
cdr3_nt: TGTGCCTCTAAGGAGGGGCCCGAAAAACTGTTTTTT; cdr3_aa: CASKEGPEKLFF; clone_size: NA; v_call: TRBV10-3; d_call: NA; j_call: TRBJ1-4
cdr3_nt: TGTGCCAGCAGTTCACAGGGAGAAGATTCACCCCTCCACTTT; cdr3_aa: CASSSQGEDSPLHF; clone_size: NA; v_call: TRBV6-5; d_call: NA; j_call: TRBJ1-6
cdr3_nt: TGTGCCAGTAACCCTACAGGGATCTTCTCTGGAAACACCATATATTTT; cdr3_aa: CASNPTGIFSGNTIYF; clone_size: NA; v_call: TRBV19; d_call: NA; j_call: TRBJ1-3
cdr3_nt: TGTGCCAGCAGCTCTAGGAGCGGGGGGGCCCACAATGAGCAGTTCTTC; cdr3_aa: CASSSRSGGAHNEQFF; clone_size: NA; v_call: TRBV13; d_call: TRBD2; j_call: TRBJ2-1
cdr3_nt: TGTGCCAGTAGTATAGATCCCAGTTTCTCTGAGCAGTTCTTC; cdr3_aa: CASSIDPSFSEQFF; clone_size: NA; v_call: TRBV19; d_call: NA; j_call: TRBJ2-1
cdr3_nt: TGTGCCAGCAGCAAAGCCTTGAAACGCCTAAGCAATCAGCCCCAGCATTTT; cdr3_aa: CASSKALKRLSNQPQHF; clone_size: NA; v_call: TRBV21-1; d_call: NA; j_call: TRBJ1-5
cdr3_nt: TGTGCCAGCCCCCGTGTGCGCGGGGGAGCTTTTGAGACGCAGTATTTT; cdr3_aa: CASPRVRGGAFETQYF; clone_size: once; v_call: TRBV2; d_call: TRBD2; j_call: TRBJ2-3
cdr3_nt: TGTGCCAGCAGCGTAGGGGGACTAGCAAGCTACAATGAGCAGTTCTTC; cdr3_aa: CASSVGGLASYNEQFF; clone_size: few; v_call: TRBV9; d_call: TRBD2; j_call: TRBJ2-1
cdr3_nt: TGTGCCAGTAGTATTCATTTGGGGGGGCCCGCTGATGAGCAGTTCTTC; cdr3_aa: CASSIHLGGPADEQFF; clone_size: NA; v_call: TRBV19; d_call: NA; j_call: TRBJ2-1
cdr3_nt: TGTGCCAGCAGCTTCCGACGGGGGGACGGAAACACCATATATTTT; cdr3_aa: CASSFRRGDGNTIYF; clone_size: NA; v_call: TRBV7-8; d_call: NA; j_call: TRBJ1-3
cdr3_nt: TGTGCCAGCAGCCGGGACCGAGGGGGCGTCGGCTACACCTTC; cdr3_aa: CASSRDRGGVGYTF; clone_size: once; v_call: TRBV14; d_call: TRBD1; j_call: TRBJ1-2
cdr3_nt: TGCGCCAGCAGCCCCGGGACAGCGAACGGTCAGCCCCAGCATTTT; cdr3_aa: CASSPGTANGQPQHF; clone_size: NA; v_call: TRBV5-1; d_call: TRBD1; j_call: TRBJ1-5
cdr3_nt: TGTGCCAGCGGGCGCCGTATGGGGGCAACTGAAGCTTTCTTT; cdr3_aa: CASGRRMGATEAFF; clone_size: NA; v_call: TRBV2; d_call: NA; j_call: TRBJ1-1
cdr3_nt: TGCGCCAGCAGCCAAGGACGGAGCCAGCCCCAGCATTTT; cdr3_aa: CASSQGRSQPQHF; clone_size: NA; v_call: TRBV4-1; d_call: NA; j_call: TRBJ1-5
cdr3_nt: TGTGCCAGCAGCCCCGGGACAGGGAGCTACAATGAGCAGTTCTTC; cdr3_aa: CASSPGTGSYNEQFF; clone_size: NA; v_call: TRBV9; d_call: TRBD1; j_call: TRBJ2-1
cdr3_nt: TGTGCCAGCAGTCCAGACTCTAGTTCCTACGAGCAGTACTTC; cdr3_aa: CASSPDSSSYEQYF; clone_size: NA; v_call: TRBV5-4; d_call: NA; j_call: TRBJ2-7
cdr3_nt: TGCGCCAGCAGCCAAGAATGGGGACAGAGTTACAATGAGCAGTTCTTC; cdr3_aa: CASSQEWGQSYNEQFF; clone_size: NA; v_call: TRBV4-3; d_call: TRBD1; j_call: TRBJ2-1
cdr3_nt: TGCGCCAGCAGCCAAGGCCGACAGGGAAAGTACAATCAGCCCCAGCATTTT; cdr3_aa: CASSQGRQGKYNQPQHF; clone_size: NA; v_call: TRBV4-3; d_call: TRBD1; j_call: TRBJ1-5
cdr3_nt: TGTGCCAGCAGCCAGACTAGCGGGGGGGCGAGCCAGTACTTC; cdr3_aa: CASSQTSGGASQYF; clone_size: NA; v_call: TRBV11-2; d_call: TRBD2; j_call: TRBJ2-5
cdr3_nt: TGTGCCAGCAGCCAAGGGACAGGGTATAATTCACCCCTCCACTTT; cdr3_aa: CASSQGTGYNSPLHF; clone_size: few; v_call: TRBV7-8; d_call: TRBD1; j_call: TRBJ1-6
cdr3_nt: TGCGCCAGCAGCCCAACCGACGGGTATCCTTCCGAGCAGTACTTC; cdr3_aa: CASSPTDGYPSEQYF; clone_size: NA; v_call: TRBV5-1; d_call: NA; j_call: TRBJ2-7